The 6 T cell receptor beta chains below were found in one sample sequenced in a study of Ad26.COV2.S vaccination and SARS-CoV-2 variants. Treatment indicated: 15 to 20 received Ad26.COV2.S at low or high dose, single or two shots; several received placebo; per-sample allocation not given. It was on day 63 after the first vaccine or placebo injection that samples were taken. Assay: immunoSEQ multiplex PCR; the TCRdb copy retains only in-frame clones and omits some. This repertoire shows 500,000 or so clones, roughly 85% found once; its top ten account for over 10%. The starting material was peripheral blood, obtained in a trial of Ad26.COV2.S vaccine versus placebo. The receptor set was obtained from a person between 18 and 65 years old who received the Ad26.COV2.S COVID-19 vaccine or a placebo.

The rearrangement links TRBV19 to TRBJ2-1; D not certain. Germline V gene lookup returns CDR1 LNHDA and CDR2 SQIVND (reference sequence). The V and J ends lost 6 bases and 0 bases respectively, with 9 bases between them. CDR3 length: 14 residues. The CDR3 DNA is TGTGCCAGTAGCGCCTTAAGCTCCTACAATGAGCAGTTCTTC. Translating gives CASSALSSYNEQFF.

This rearrangement joins TRBV5-4 to TRBJ2-3; 10 bases match TRBD2. The V gene end was trimmed by 5 bases and the J gene end by 1 base; junction bases not matched to a gene: 4. CDR1 and CDR2 (germline): SGHNT, YYREEE (reference sequence). The CDR3 spans 15 residues. In DNA form, the CDR3 reads TGTGCCAGCAGAAGCGGGACTAGCGGCACAGATACGCAGTATTTT. Amino acid sequence: CASRSGTSGTDTQYF. Full variable domain (outside the CDR3, taken from reference TRBV5-4 and TRBJ2-3): ETGVTQSPTHLIKTRGQQVTLRCSSQSGHNTVSWYQQALGQGPQFIFQYYREEENGRGNFPPRFSGLQFPNYSSELNVNALELDDSALYLCASRSGTSGTDTQYFGPGTRLTVL.

With respect to this clone: The sample contains more than one DNA sequence encoding this CDR3. The rearrangement joins TRBV30 to TRBJ1-5; D is unclear. Germline CDR1 and CDR2: GTSNPN and SVGIG (reference sequence). The ends were cut back, 1 base at V and 4 bases at J, with 5 bases in the middle. CDR3 length: 12 residues. The CDR3 loop reads CAWSAGNQPQHF. CDR3 in DNA: TGTGCCTGGAGTGCTGGGAATCAGCCCCAGCATTTT. The full variable domain, with the rest looked up from reference TRBV30 and TRBJ1-5, is SQTIHQWPATLVQPVGSPLSLECTVEGTSNPNLYWYRQAAGRGLQLLFYSVGIGQISSEVPQNLSASRPQDRQFILSSKKLLLSDSGFYLCAWSAGNQPQHFGDGTRLSIL.

This clone occurred a few times. V and J are TRBV29-1 and TRBJ2-5; no clear D gene. The CDR3 is 14 residues long. Germline V gene lookup returns CDR1 SQVTM and CDR2 ANQGSEA. The V end lost 0 bases, the J end lost 1 base, and 9 bases lay between the germline ends. The CDR3, as DNA: TGCAGCGTTGAAGATCAAACTACCCAAGAGACCCAGTACTTC. It translates to CSVEDQTTQETQYF.

The CDR3 reads CASRRGDRAYGNTIYF. CDR3 DNA sequence: TGTGCCAGCAGACGAGGGGACAGGGCGTACGGAAACACCATATATTTT. The chain links TRBV28 to TRBJ1-3, with 9 bases matching TRBD1. Germline CDR1 MDHEN, CDR2 SYDVKM. The junction had 10 bases not matched to a gene; V was cut back by 6 bases and J by 4 bases. The CDR3 totals 16 residues. The variable domain in full, completed from reference TRBV28 and TRBJ1-3, reads DVKVTQSSRYLVKRTGEKVFLECVQDMDHENMFWYRQDPGLGLRLIYFSYDVKMKEKGDIPEGYSVSREKKERFSLILESASTNQTSMYLCASRRGDRAYGNTIYFGEGSWLTVV.

V and J are TRBV5-1 and TRBJ2-7, with 7 bases identical to TRBD1. The CDR3 is 13 residues long. Germline trimming cut 7 bases from V and 3 bases from J; bases unmatched to any gene: 7. Germline assignment: CDR1 SGHRS and CDR2 YFSETQ. CDR3 nucleotides: TGCGCCAGCTCCCCCACAGGGGACTACGAGCAGTACTTC. Translating it yields CASSPTGDYEQYF.